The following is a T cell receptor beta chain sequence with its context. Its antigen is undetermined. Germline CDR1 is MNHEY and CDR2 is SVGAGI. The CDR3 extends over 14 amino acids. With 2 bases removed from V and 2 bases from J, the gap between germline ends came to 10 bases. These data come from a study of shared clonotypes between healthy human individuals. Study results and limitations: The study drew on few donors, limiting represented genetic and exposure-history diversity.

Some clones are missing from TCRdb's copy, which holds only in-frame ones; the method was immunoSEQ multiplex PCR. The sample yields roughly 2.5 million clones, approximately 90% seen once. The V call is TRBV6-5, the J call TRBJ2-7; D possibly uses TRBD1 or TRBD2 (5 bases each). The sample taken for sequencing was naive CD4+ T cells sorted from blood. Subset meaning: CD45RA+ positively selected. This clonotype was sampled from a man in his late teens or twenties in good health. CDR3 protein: CASSYEGRTYEQYF. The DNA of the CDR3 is TGTGCCAGCAGTTACGAGGGACGGACCTACGAGCAGTACTTC.